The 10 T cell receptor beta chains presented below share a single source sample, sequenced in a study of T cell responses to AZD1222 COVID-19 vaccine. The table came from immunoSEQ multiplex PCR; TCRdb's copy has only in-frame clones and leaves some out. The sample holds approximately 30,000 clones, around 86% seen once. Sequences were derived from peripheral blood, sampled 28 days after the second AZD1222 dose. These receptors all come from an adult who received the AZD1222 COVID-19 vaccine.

The CDR3 sequence is CASRGNTSNQPQHF. Here the CDR3 DNA reads TGTGCCAGCAGGGGAAACACGAGCAATCAGCCCCAGCATTTT. The rearrangement links TRBV6-5 to TRBJ1-5; D is undetermined. The ends were cut back, 6 bases at V and 1 base at J, with 10 bases in the middle. Germline lookup yields CDR1 MNHEY and CDR2 SVGAGI. This CDR3 region has 14 residues.

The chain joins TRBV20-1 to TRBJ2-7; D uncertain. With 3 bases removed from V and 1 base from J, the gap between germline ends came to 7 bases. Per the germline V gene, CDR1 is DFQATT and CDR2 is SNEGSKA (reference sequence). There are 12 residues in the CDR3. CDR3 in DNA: TGCAGTGCTAGTCTACAGTCCTACGAGCAGTACTTC. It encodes CSASLQSYEQYF.

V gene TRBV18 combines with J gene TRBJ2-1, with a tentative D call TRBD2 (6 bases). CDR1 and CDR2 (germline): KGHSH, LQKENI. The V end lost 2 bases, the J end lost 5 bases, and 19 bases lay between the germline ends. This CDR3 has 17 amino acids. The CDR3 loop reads CASSPTLGFERDNEQFF. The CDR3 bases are TGTGCCAGCTCACCAACGTTAGGCTTCGAGCGGGACAATGAGCAGTTCTTC. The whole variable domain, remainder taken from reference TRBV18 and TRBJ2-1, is NAGVMQNPRHLVRRRGQEARLRCSPMKGHSHVYWYRQLPEEGLKFMVYLQKENIIDESGMPKERFSAEFPKEGPSILRIQQVVRGDSAAYFCASSPTLGFERDNEQFFGPGTRLTVL.

CDR3 sequence: CASSQEVTGGTDTQYF. DNA for the CDR3: TGTGCCAGCAGCCAGGAGGTGACAGGGGGGACAGATACGCAGTATTTT. The chain joins TRBV5-6 to TRBJ2-3; 9 nucleotides agree with TRBD1. Germline CDR1 SGHDT, CDR2 YYEEEE. The CDR3 sequence is 16 residues long. V shed 4 bases and J 3 bases; nucleotides not matched to a gene: 9.

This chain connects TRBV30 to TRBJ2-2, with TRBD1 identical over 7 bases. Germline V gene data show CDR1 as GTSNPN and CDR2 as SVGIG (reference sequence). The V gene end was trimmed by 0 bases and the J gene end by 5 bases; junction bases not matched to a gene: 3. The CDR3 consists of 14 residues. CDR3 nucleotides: TGTGCCTGGAGTGTAGGGACAGAGACCGGGGAGCTGTTTTTT. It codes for CAWSVGTETGELFF.

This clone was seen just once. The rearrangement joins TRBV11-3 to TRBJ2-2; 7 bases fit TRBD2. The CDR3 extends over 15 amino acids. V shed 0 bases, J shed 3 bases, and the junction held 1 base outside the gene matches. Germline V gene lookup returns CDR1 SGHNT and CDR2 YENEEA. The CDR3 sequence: CASSLDGRDTGELFF. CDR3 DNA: TGTGCCAGCAGCTTAGATGGGAGGGACACCGGGGAGCTGTTTTTT.

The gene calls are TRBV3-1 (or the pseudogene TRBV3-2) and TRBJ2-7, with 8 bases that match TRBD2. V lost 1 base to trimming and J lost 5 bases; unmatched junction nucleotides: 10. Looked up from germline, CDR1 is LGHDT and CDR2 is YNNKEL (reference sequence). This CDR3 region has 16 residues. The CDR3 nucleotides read TGTGCCAGCAGCCAAGTACCGGGAGGGGGTATCAACGAGCAGTACTTC. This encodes CASSQVPGGGINEQYF.

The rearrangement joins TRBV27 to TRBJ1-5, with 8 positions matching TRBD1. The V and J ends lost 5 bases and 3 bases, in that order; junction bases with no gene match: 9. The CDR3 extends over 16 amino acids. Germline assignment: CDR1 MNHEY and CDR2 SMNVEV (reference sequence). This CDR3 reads CASSPATGALNQPQHF. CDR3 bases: TGTGCCAGCAGTCCGGCGACAGGGGCCCTCAATCAGCCCCAGCATTTT.

The CDR3 sequence is CSASVRLKGYTF. As DNA, the CDR3 is TGCAGTGCTAGTGTTAGGCTTAAGGGCTACACCTTC. The gene calls are TRBV20-1 and TRBJ1-2; D is uncertain. This CDR3 region has 12 residues. V was trimmed by 3 bases and J by 8 bases, leaving 13 bases between them. Germline V gene lookup returns CDR1 DFQATT and CDR2 SNEGSKA (reference sequence).

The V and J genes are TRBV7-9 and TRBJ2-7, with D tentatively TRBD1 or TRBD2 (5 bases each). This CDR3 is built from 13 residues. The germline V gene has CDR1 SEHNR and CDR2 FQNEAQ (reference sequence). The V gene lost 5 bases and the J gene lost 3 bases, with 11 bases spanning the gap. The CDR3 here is CASSTWDDYEQYF. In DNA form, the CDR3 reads TGTGCCAGCAGCACATGGGACGACTACGAGCAGTACTTC.